The 30 T cell receptor beta chains presented below share a single source sample, sequenced in a study of blood T cell repertoires in COVID-19. TCRdb's table, derived via immunoSEQ multiplex PCR, lists solely in-frame clones and lacks some. Of 250,000 to 400,000 clones detected, more than 75% appear once; the ten largest clones hold 2.6%. The source material was PBMCs or T cells enriched from blood (not recorded which). These receptors all come from a man between 60 and 70 years old who had recovered from COVID-19.

The gene calls are TRBV13 and TRBJ1-1; D gene unclear. V was clipped by 3 bases and J by 6 bases, with 8 bases between them. Looked up from germline, CDR1 is PRHDT and CDR2 is FYEKMQ (reference sequence). This CDR3 is built from 12 residues. CDR3 sequence (DNA): TGTGCCAGCAGCTTCGAGGTGGCTGAAGCTTTCTTT. It is translated as CASSFEVAEAFF.

The chain carries TRBV27 and TRBJ2-7; tentative D call: TRBD2 (6 bases). V was trimmed by 0 bases and J by 7 bases, leaving 10 bases between them. The germline gives CDR1 MNHEY, CDR2 SMNVEV (reference sequence). The CDR3 is made up of 13 amino acids. This CDR3 is CASSLSGRREQYF. In DNA form, the CDR3 reads TGTGCCAGCAGTTTATCGGGGAGGAGGGAGCAGTACTTC.

This clone was detected once. This chain connects TRBV18 to TRBJ2-7; D ambiguous. Germline CDR1 reads KGHSH; CDR2 reads LQKENI. Trimming removed 5 bases from V and 2 bases from J, with 16 bases in between. The CDR3 is 15 residues long. For the CDR3, the DNA is TGTGCCAGCTCAGCCCAATCTTTTCAGACCTACGAGCAGTACTTC. Its translation: CASSAQSFQTYEQYF.

CDR3 nucleotides: TGTGCCAGCAGTAGGACCCCGGCGGGTTCACCCCTCCACTTT. It translates to CASSRTPAGSPLHF. The chain carries TRBV2 and TRBJ1-6, with D hard to call. Trimming removed 5 bases from V and 9 bases from J, with 14 bases in between. Per the germline V gene, CDR1 is SNHLY and CDR2 is FYNNEI. CDR3 length equals 14 residues.

The rearrangement links TRBV4-3 to TRBJ1-3; 9 nucleotides match TRBD1. V lost 1 base, J lost 3 bases, and 7 bases stayed unmatched. Per germline, CDR1 LGHNA and CDR2 YSLEER. The CDR3 spans 17 residues. CDR3 nucleotides: TGCGCCAGCAGCCAAGGACAGGGGGAAGGGGGTGGAAACACCATATATTTT. It specifies CASSQGQGEGGGNTIYF.

The V gene is TRBV7-2, the J gene TRBJ2-7; 7 bases line up with TRBD1. V was clipped by 5 bases and J by 2 bases; unmatched bases: 6. This CDR3 spans 14 amino acids. CDR1 is SGHTA, CDR2 FQGNSA, per germline. CDR3: CASSARTGAYEQYF. CDR3 DNA sequence: TGTGCCAGCAGCGCCAGGACAGGCGCCTACGAGCAGTACTTC. Combining the CDR3 with reference TRBV7-2 and TRBJ2-7 gives the whole variable domain GAGVSQSPSNKVTEKGKDVELRCDPISGHTALYWYRQSLGQGLEFLIYFQGNSAPDKSGLPSDRFSAERTGGSVSTLTIQRTQQEDSAVYLCASSARTGAYEQYFGPGTRLTVT.

This sequence joins TRBV7-3 and TRBJ2-1; TRBD2 matches at 14 bases. The trim removed 1 base at V and 6 bases at J, leaving 5 bases unmatched. This CDR3 has 17 amino acids. Germline V gene data show CDR1 as SGHTA and CDR2 as FQGTGA. The DNA for the CDR3 is TGTGCCAGCAGCTTAATGGGAGGACTAGCGGGAGGCAATGAGCAGTTCTTC. Protein product: CASSLMGGLAGGNEQFF.

In DNA, the CDR3 is TGTGCCAGCTCATTCCGGGACAGGGATTCGAATCAGCCCCAGCATTTT. It is translated as CASSFRDRDSNQPQHF. This chain links TRBV7-6 with TRBJ1-5; 9 bases are a match to TRBD1. The J segment lost 4 bases and the V segment lost 8 bases, leaving 12 bases of the junction unmatched. This CDR3 spans 16 amino acids. Germline V gene sequence: CDR1 SGHVS, CDR2 FNYEAQ.

The chain employs TRBV11-3 and TRBJ2-7, with TRBD1 identical over 7 bases. This CDR3 has 14 amino acids. V dropped 8 bases and J dropped 2; count of bases not matched to a gene: 9. The germline CDR1 and CDR2 sequences are SGHNT and YENEEA. CDR3 amino acids: CASSERGQPYEQYF. CDR3 sequence (DNA): TGTGCCAGCTCAGAAAGGGGACAGCCCTACGAGCAGTACTTC.

This chain connects TRBV6-2 or TRBV6-3 to TRBJ2-3, with D possibly matching TRBD1 (7 bases). The CDR3 covers 15 residues. CDR1 is MNHEY, CDR2 SVGEGT, per germline. Between the trimmed V and J ends, which lost 8 bases and 4 bases, there was a span of 19 bases. The chain's CDR3 is CASRPLEGASDTQYF. The CDR3 bases are TGTGCCAGCCGCCCTTTGGAGGGGGCGTCAGATACGCAGTATTTT.

The chain has TRBV5-1 and TRBJ2-5, with 10 bases aligning to TRBD1. The CDR3 runs 15 residues. The V and J ends lost 1 base and 4 bases, in that order; junction bases with no gene match: 4. CDR1 is SGHRS and CDR2 is YFSETQ in the germline V gene. The CDR3 protein is CASSLRGQGPETQYF. DNA of the CDR3: TGCGCCAGCAGCTTGAGGGGACAGGGGCCAGAGACCCAGTACTTC.

The gene calls are TRBV18 and TRBJ2-3; D gene unclear. The CDR3 extends over 13 amino acids. Germline assignment: CDR1 KGHSH and CDR2 LQKENI. Trimming took off 3 bases at V and 6 bases at J, with 10 bases between the two ends. CDR3 coding DNA: TGTGCCAGCTCACCCCGCGGCCTTGATACGCAGTATTTT. The encoded protein is CASSPRGLDTQYF.

This chain connects TRBV10-2 to TRBJ2-7, with TRBD2 matching 7 bases. From germline, CDR1 is WSHSY and CDR2 SAAADI. With 6 bases clipped from V and 4 bases from J, the junction kept 3 bases outside the gene matches. The CDR3 contains 12 residues. CDR3 residues: CASSEGGYEQYF. In nucleotides, the CDR3 is TGCGCCAGCAGCGAGGGAGGGTACGAGCAGTACTTC.

This chain links TRBV28 with TRBJ1-2; TRBD1 aligns across 11 bases. CDR3 length: 15 amino acids. Germline values: CDR1 MDHEN, CDR2 SYDVKM. J was trimmed by 0 bases and V by 11 bases; bases with no gene match: 8. The CDR3 DNA follows: TGTGCCGGACGGACAGGGGGCCATCCTAACTATGGCTACACCTTC. This gives the protein CAGRTGGHPNYGYTF.

V and J are TRBV11-3 and TRBJ1-1; D may be TRBD1 (5 bases). Looked up from germline, CDR1 is SGHNT and CDR2 is YENEEA. The CDR3 loop spans 14 amino acids. V was trimmed by 6 bases and J by 0 bases, leaving 11 bases between them. DNA of the CDR3: TGTGCCAGCAGTATCGACAGAATGAACACTGAAGCTTTCTTT. Protein sequence: CASSIDRMNTEAFF. The whole variable domain, remainder taken from reference TRBV11-3 and TRBJ1-1, is EAGVVQSPRYKIIEKKQPVAFWCNPISGHNTLYWYLQNLGQGPELLIRYENEEAVDDSQLPKDRFSAERLKGVDSTLKIQPAELGDSAVYLCASSIDRMNTEAFFGQGTRLTVV.

V gene TRBV6-2 or TRBV6-3 combines with J gene TRBJ2-7; 12 bases are a match to TRBD2. Per the germline V gene, CDR1 is MNHEY and CDR2 is SVGEGT. CDR3 length equals 17 residues. V was pared by 1 base and J by 5 bases, with 9 bases of the junction left unmatched. The CDR3 DNA reads TGTGCCAGCAGTTACTTCCACCTAGCGGGGGGGCTCGACGAGCAGTACTTC. Protein product: CASSYFHLAGGLDEQYF.

The chain couples TRBV7-2 to TRBJ1-5; TRBD1 might be the D (5 bases). Looked up from germline, CDR1 is SGHTA and CDR2 is FQGNSA. V was trimmed by 5 bases and J by 2 bases, leaving 13 bases between them. This CDR3 is 15 amino acids long. The DNA for the CDR3 is TGTGCCAGCAGCCAAAATGCGGGGGGCAATCAGCCCCAGCATTTT. Translation: CASSQNAGGNQPQHF.

The V call is TRBV10-3, the J call TRBJ1-5; 7 nucleotides align to TRBD1. The V gene's germline CDR1 is ENHRY and CDR2 SYGVKD. This CDR3 region has 14 residues. V was pared by 6 bases and J by 2 bases, with 4 bases of the junction left unmatched. This chain's CDR3 is CAISTDRGNQPQHF. The CDR3 nucleotides read TGTGCCATCAGCACCGACAGGGGCAATCAGCCCCAGCATTTT.

The chain is built from TRBV19 and TRBJ1-2; tentative D call: TRBD1 (6 bases). The germline V and J ends were trimmed by 8 bases and 6 bases, with 19 bases remaining between them. CDR3 length equals 14 residues. The germline V gene has CDR1 LNHDA and CDR2 SQIVND (reference sequence). CDR3 nucleotide sequence: TGTGCCAGTGTAGACAGGCCACTATCCAATGGCTACACCTTC. Protein product: CASVDRPLSNGYTF.

The rearrangement uses TRBV6-1 and TRBJ2-1; D remains ambiguous. Trimming took off 3 bases at V and 0 bases at J, with 9 bases between the two ends. Germline V lookup: CDR1 MNHNS, CDR2 SASEGT. The CDR3 is 15 residues long. The CDR3 bases are TGTGCCAGCAGTGATACCTTTAGCTCCTACAATGAGCAGTTCTTC. Translating gives CASSDTFSSYNEQFF.

This chain connects TRBV30 to TRBJ1-2; TRBD1 is a possible D gene (6 bases). This CDR3 spans 13 amino acids. V was shortened by 3 bases and J by 4 bases, with 12 bases between the two germline ends. CDR1 is GTSNPN, CDR2 SVGIG, per germline (reference sequence). DNA for the CDR3: TGTGCCTGGAGCCGGGACACCTTCTATGGCTACACCTTC. Residues: CAWSRDTFYGYTF.

The rearrangement joins TRBV29-1 to TRBJ1-1; weak D call: TRBD1 (5 bases). There are 11 residues in the CDR3. V was cut by 5 bases and J by 1 base, with 5 bases left in between. The V gene's germline CDR1 is SQVTM and CDR2 ANQGSEA. DNA of the CDR3: TGCAGCGTTAGGGGGAACACTGAAGCTTTCTTT. Protein: CSVRGNTEAFF.

The chain has TRBV6-5 and TRBJ1-5; 8 nucleotides agree with TRBD1. Germline V gene lookup returns CDR1 MNHEY and CDR2 SVGAGI. J was trimmed by 6 bases and V by 7 bases; bases with no gene match: 8. This CDR3 is 14 amino acids long. CDR3 sequence: CASNGHQGAQPQHF. The CDR3 DNA reads TGTGCCAGCAACGGACATCAGGGGGCTCAGCCCCAGCATTTT.

The CDR3 sequence is CASSMGHPEDGYTF. CDR3 nucleotides: TGCGCCAGCAGCATGGGCCATCCTGAGGATGGCTACACCTTC. The gene calls are TRBV5-1 and TRBJ1-2; D is uncertain. The length of the CDR3 is 14 residues. Trimming removed 4 bases from V and 6 bases from J, with 16 bases in between. CDR1 and CDR2 from the germline V gene are SGHRS and YFSETQ.

This clone appeared a single time. The V call is TRBV6-5, the J call TRBJ1-2, with a weak D call TRBD1 (6 bases). Trimming took off 8 bases at V and 4 bases at J, with 14 bases between the two ends. The CDR3 contains 13 residues. Germline CDR1 reads MNHEY; CDR2 reads SVGAGI. CDR3 sequence reads: CASSTQGPYGYTF. The CDR3 DNA reads TGTGCCAGCTCCACACAGGGACCCTATGGCTACACCTTC.

This clone has more than one count but fewer than ten. CDR3 bases: TGCGCCAGCAGCCAAGGGGCAGGGCGGGGGGAAAAACTGTTTTTT. This translates into CASSQGAGRGEKLFF. V usage is TRBV4-3 and J usage is TRBJ1-4, with a weak D call TRBD1 (5 bases). With 1 base removed from V and 8 bases from J, the gap between germline ends came to 14 bases. CDR1 and CDR2 (germline): LGHNA, YSLEER. This CDR3 region has 15 residues.

V gene TRBV7-3 combines with J gene TRBJ1-2, with D unresolved. This CDR3 has 13 amino acids. Germline V lookup: CDR1 SGHTA, CDR2 FQGTGA. Trimming took 4 bases from V and 2 from J, leaving 8 bases between them. The CDR3: CASSYPQNYGYTF. The DNA of the CDR3 is TGTGCCAGCAGCTACCCACAGAACTATGGCTACACCTTC.

V is TRBV7-9 and J is TRBJ2-5, with D possibly being TRBD2 (6 bases). V lost 3 bases and J lost 5, with 10 bases in between. CDR1 is SEHNR and CDR2 is FQNEAQ in the germline V gene (reference sequence). The CDR3 length is 13 residues. The CDR3 DNA is TGTGCCAGCAGCTTTGGAGGGCGGGAGACCCAGTACTTC. Amino acid sequence: CASSFGGRETQYF.

The chain uses TRBV7-3 and TRBJ1-1; 8 positions agree with TRBD1. After removal of 4 bases from V and 6 bases from J, the junction contained 10 bases not matched to a gene. The CDR3 is 15 amino acids. Germline V gene lookup returns CDR1 SGHTA and CDR2 FQGTGA. CDR3 loop: CASSSAGGRGAEAFF. The CDR3 DNA reads TGTGCCAGCAGCTCGGCAGGGGGCCGTGGCGCTGAAGCTTTCTTT. Together with reference TRBV7-3 and TRBJ1-1, the CDR3 gives the full variable domain: GAGVSQTPSNKVTEKGKYVELRCDPISGHTALYWYRQSLGQGPEFLIYFQGTGAADDSGLPNDRFFAVRPEGSVSTLKIQRTERGDSAVYLCASSSAGGRGAEAFFGQGTRLTVV.

This chain links TRBV7-3 with TRBJ1-2, with D maybe TRBD1 (6 bases). Deletions cut 5 bases from V and 4 bases from J, with 17 bases between. Per germline, CDR1 SGHTA and CDR2 FQGTGA. This CDR3 comprises 15 residues. CDR3 amino acids: CASSQSPQTGYGYTF. The CDR3 DNA is TGTGCCAGCAGCCAGAGTCCCCAGACAGGCTATGGCTACACCTTC.